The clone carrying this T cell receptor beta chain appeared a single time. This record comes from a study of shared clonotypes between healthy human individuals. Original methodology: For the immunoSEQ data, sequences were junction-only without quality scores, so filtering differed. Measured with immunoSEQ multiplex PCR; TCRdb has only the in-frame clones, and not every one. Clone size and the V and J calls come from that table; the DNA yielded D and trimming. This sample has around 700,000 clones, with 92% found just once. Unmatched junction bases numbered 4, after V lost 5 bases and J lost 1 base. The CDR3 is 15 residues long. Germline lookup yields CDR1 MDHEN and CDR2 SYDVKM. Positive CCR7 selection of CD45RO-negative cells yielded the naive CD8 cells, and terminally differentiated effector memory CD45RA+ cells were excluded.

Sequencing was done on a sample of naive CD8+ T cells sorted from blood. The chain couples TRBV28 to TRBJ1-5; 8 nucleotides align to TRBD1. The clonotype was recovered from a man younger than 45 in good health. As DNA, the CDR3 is TGTGCCAGCAGTCAGACAGGGGTCAGCAATCAGCCCCAGCATTTT. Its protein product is CASSQTGVSNQPQHF.